This TCR beta chain was identified during a study of control samples from healthy donors and cancer patients (dated by TCRdb to 2020 to 2022). The library was prepared using the immunoSEQ multiplex PCR assay. In TCRdb, the immuneACCESS table is reduced to in-frame sequences with V and J assigned. These tables do not hold every clone; where another copy was compared, an unresolved V gene accounts for under half, and the others remain unexplained. The sample table records about 120,000 clones; 80% to 95% of these occur just once. Under 3% of the sample is in the top ten clones. About this clone itself: Its antigen is still unknown. Base quality data are lacking; no much larger clone is found one base away.

The CDR3 numbers 15 residues from cysteine through phenylalanine. The retained sequence is limited to the CDR3, 45 bases, with the frame set at the first base. CDR1 and CDR2 are drawn from the germline V gene (reference sequence): SGHNT, YYREEE. The junction shows trimming of 4 bases on V and 1 base on J, and the gene matches do not reach 3 bases of it. This sequence originates from a man aged 35 to 55 in good health. Material: blood. Recombination joined TRBV5-4 with TRBJ2-3, with 10 junctional bases fitting TRBD1. The CDR3 region reads CASSTGTGGTDTQYF. The base sequence is TGTGCCAGCAGCACAGGGACAGGGGGCACAGATACGCAGTATTTT.